The rows below give T cell receptor beta chains drawn from one sample of a study of cytomegalovirus exposure and HLA in healthy donors. Method: immunoSEQ multiplex PCR; TCRdb's copy keeps in-frame clones and lacks some. The data contain about 150,000 clones, about 85% of them singletons. Sequenced sample: PBMCs. The source is a man aged 30-40 years in good health and CMV-seropositive. Each CDR3 is given with its conserved first and last residue. Each record gives: clone size, V gene, D gene, J gene, CDR3 DNA, CDR3 protein. The D gene is left open where the match is weak. The listing skips clone size in some rows; elsewhere it reads once, few, many or a size class.

size: NA; V: TRBV4-1; D: NA; J: TRBJ1-6; DNA: TGCGCCAGCAGCCTTAACGGGGAGGGAAAATCACCCCTCCACTTT; CDR3: CASSLNGEGKSPLHF
size: once; V: TRBV5-1; D: NA; J: TRBJ1-2; DNA: TGCGCCAGCCGGAAGGATCAGGGAAACTATGGCTACACCTTC; CDR3: CASRKDQGNYGYTF
size: NA; V: TRBV2; D: NA; J: TRBJ2-7; DNA: TGTGCCAGCAGTCCCTCGCGACTAGTTCACGAGCAGTACTTC; CDR3: CASSPSRLVHEQYF
size: NA; V: TRBV11-2; D: TRBD2; J: TRBJ2-1; DNA: TGTGCCAGCAGCCTCAGACTAGCGGGGTCAGGGAATGAGCAGTTCTTC; CDR3: CASSLRLAGSGNEQFF
size: NA; V: TRBV14; D: NA; J: TRBJ1-1; DNA: TGTGCCAGCAGCCATTCAAGGGGCCGGGAGGCTTTCTTT; CDR3: CASSHSRGREAFF
size: NA; V: TRBV7-2; D: NA; J: TRBJ2-3; DNA: TGTGCCAGCAGCCTGTACAGGGGCACAGATACGCAGTATTTT; CDR3: CASSLYRGTDTQYF
size: NA; V: TRBV27; D: TRBD1; J: TRBJ2-7; DNA: TGTGCCAGCAGTTTATGGGGGACAGGGAACTCCTACGAGCAGTACTTC; CDR3: CASSLWGTGNSYEQYF
size: NA; V: TRBV30; D: NA; J: TRBJ1-6; DNA: TGTGCCTGGGGACAGAATTCACCCCTCCACTTT; CDR3: CAWGQNSPLHF
size: few; V: TRBV9; D: TRBD1; J: TRBJ2-3; DNA: TGTGCCAGCAGCTTGCGACAGGGGCATAATTCAGATACGCAGTATTTT; CDR3: CASSLRQGHNSDTQYF
size: NA; V: TRBV10-3; D: NA; J: TRBJ1-4; DNA: TGTGCCACCGGGGGGGTTACGGGTAGCCCTAATGAAAAACTGTTTTTT; CDR3: CATGGVTGSPNEKLFF
size: NA; V: TRBV7-2; D: NA; J: TRBJ2-7; DNA: TGTGCCAGCAGCTTGGAACAGTTTTTTAACTCCTACGAGCAGTACTTC; CDR3: CASSLEQFFNSYEQYF
size: once; V: TRBV9; D: NA; J: TRBJ1-3; DNA: TGTGCCAGCAGCGTAGAGGAGGGAAACACCATATATTTT; CDR3: CASSVEEGNTIYF
size: NA; V: TRBV5-6; D: TRBD1; J: TRBJ2-5; DNA: TGTGCCAGCAGCTCCGTAGACAGGGAAGGGGAGACCCAGTACTTC; CDR3: CASSSVDREGETQYF
size: NA; V: TRBV2; D: NA; J: TRBJ1-5; DNA: TGTGCCAGCAGTGAAATAGAACCCATTGGTCAGCCCCAGCATTTT; CDR3: CASSEIEPIGQPQHF
size: NA; V: TRBV19; D: TRBD2; J: TRBJ2-3; DNA: TGTGCCAGCCTCTCTCTGGCGGGAGGATTCACAGATACGCAGTATTTT; CDR3: CASLSLAGGFTDTQYF
size: few; V: TRBV25-1; D: NA; J: TRBJ1-1; DNA: TGTGCCAGCAGTACAGGGTTTGAAGCTTTCTTT; CDR3: CASSTGFEAFF
size: NA; V: TRBV7-2; D: NA; J: TRBJ1-1; DNA: TGTGCCAGCAGCTCCCCGGCGCAGGGCTATGAAGCTTTCTTT; CDR3: CASSSPAQGYEAFF
size: NA; V: TRBV14; D: TRBD1; J: TRBJ2-7; DNA: TGTGCCAGCAGCCTAGACAGGGTGTACGAGCAGTACTTC; CDR3: CASSLDRVYEQYF
size: NA; V: TRBV9; D: NA; J: TRBJ1-4; DNA: TGTGCCAGCAGCGTAGAAAGCGACCCAACTAATGAAAAACTGTTTTTT; CDR3: CASSVESDPTNEKLFF
size: NA; V: TRBV30; D: NA; J: TRBJ2-1; DNA: TGTGCCTGGAGTGTACAGGGCAGAAATGAGCAGTTCTTC; CDR3: CAWSVQGRNEQFF